These 24 T cell receptor beta chains were sequenced from one sample in a study of metastatic and nonmetastatic thyroid tumors. Via MiXCR, TCRdb re-called the PCR reads. The table shows around 14,000 clones, with less than 25% occurring only once. No treatment of any kind had been given to any patient before thyroid surgery. The source material was blood. Receptors originate from a female donor with papillary thyroid cancer or a benign thyroid nodule (not recorded which). Some clones in this sample may be carry-over from other donors' samples.

This CDR3 reads CASSFRLNYGYTF. CDR3 bases: TGTGCCAGCAGTTTCAGACTGAACTATGGCTACACCTTC. The chain uses TRBV28 and TRBJ1-2, with unresolved D. The CDR3 is 13 residues long. Trimming removed 3 bases at V and 2 bases at J, with 7 bases between. In germline, CDR1 is MDHEN, CDR2 SYDVKM.

As to this clone: Germline is not matched at one junction end, which may reflect a read error. J is TRBJ2-3 and V is TRBV28, with 10 bases fitting TRBD2. Germline V gene sequence: CDR1 MDHEN, CDR2 SYDVKM. This CDR3 spans 16 amino acids. The CDR3 nucleotides are TGTGCCAACAGTAGCACCGGGACTAGCGTCACAGATACGCAGTATTTT. Translated, it gives CANSSTGTSVTDTQYF.

This clone was detected once. V is TRBV5-1 and J is TRBJ1-1, with TRBD1 as a possible D gene (5 bases). The CDR3 has 15 amino acids. Between the trimmed V and J ends, which lost 4 bases and 5 bases, there was a span of 18 bases. From germline, CDR1 is SGHRS and CDR2 YFSETQ. Here the CDR3 reads CASSGSQRGETEAFF. CDR3 nucleotide sequence: TGCGCCAGCAGCGGCAGCCAGAGGGGAGAGACTGAAGCTTTCTTT.

This clone came up many times. The chain is built from TRBV29-1 and TRBJ1-1, with D uncertain. Looked up from germline, CDR1 is SQVTM and CDR2 is ANQGSEA. V lost 0 bases to trimming and J lost 4 bases, with 6 bases between them. This CDR3 is 12 amino acids long. The CDR3 DNA follows: TGCAGCGTTGAAGATCCAGGCACTGAAGCTTTCTTT. Residues: CSVEDPGTEAFF. Drawing the rest from reference TRBV29-1 and TRBJ1-1, the complete variable domain is SAVISQKPSRDICQRGTSLTIQCQVDSQVTMMFWYRQQPGQSLTLIATANQGSEATYESGFVIDKFPISRPNLTFSTLTVSNMSPEDSSIYLCSVEDPGTEAFFGQGTRLTVV.

This clone appeared many times. The gene calls are TRBV27 and TRBJ1-4, with a tentative D call TRBD1 (5 bases). Looked up from germline, CDR1 is MNHEY and CDR2 is SMNVEV (reference sequence). The CDR3 is 14 amino acids. Trimming cost V 8 bases and J 5 bases, with 15 bases left between them. This chain's CDR3 is CASAGRGGNEKLFF. As DNA, the CDR3 is TGTGCCAGCGCGGGCCGCGGGGGGAATGAAAAACTGTTTTTT.

V and J are TRBV6-5 and TRBJ2-2; D is unresolved. Per the germline V gene, CDR1 is MNHEY and CDR2 is SVGAGI. With 6 bases removed from V and 1 base from J, the gap between germline ends came to 12 bases. This CDR3 has 15 residues. This CDR3 is CASSLSLKNTGELFF. CDR3 DNA: TGTGCCAGCAGCTTAAGTCTAAAGAACACCGGGGAGCTGTTTTTT.

CDR3 nucleotide sequence: TGTGCCAGCAGCTTGGAAGAAAGGAAGGAAACTGGAAACACCATATATTTT. It codes for CASSLEERKETGNTIYF. V gene TRBV13 combines with J gene TRBJ1-3; D unresolved. V lost 3 bases to trimming and J lost 2 bases, with 17 bases between them. Germline V gene sequence: CDR1 PRHDT, CDR2 FYEKMQ (reference sequence). The CDR3 consists of 17 residues.

Within the sample, this clone is medium-sized. The chain recombines TRBV6-4 with TRBJ2-3, with 8 nucleotides matching TRBD2. The CDR3 covers 13 residues. J lost 2 bases, V lost 9 bases, and 4 bases had no gene match. Germline V CDR1 and CDR2: MRHNA, SNTAGT. The DNA of the CDR3 is TGTGCCAGTAGCGGGGAGATCACAGATACGCAGTATTTT. It specifies CASSGEITDTQYF.

This clone was seen many times. The CDR3 coding sequence is TGTGCCAGCAGCAATGACAGAGCTTATGGCTACACCTTC. This gives the protein CASSNDRAYGYTF. V gene TRBV7-3 combines with J gene TRBJ1-2; possible D gene TRBD1, 5 bases. Germline CDR1 and CDR2: SGHTA and FQGTGA. The germline V and J ends were trimmed by 5 bases and 5 bases, with 12 bases remaining between them. The CDR3 consists of 13 residues.

The chain carries TRBV27 and TRBJ2-7; 7 nucleotides agree with TRBD1. The CDR3 loop spans 15 amino acids. V lost 0 bases, J lost 3 bases, and 5 bases stayed unmatched. Germline CDR1 is MNHEY and CDR2 is SMNVEV (reference sequence). The CDR3 bases are TGTGCCAGCAGTTTATCGCCGGGACAGATCTACGAGCAGTACTTC. This translates into CASSLSPGQIYEQYF.

This clone showed up many times. The rearrangement links TRBV3-1 to TRBJ2-1, with 13 positions matching TRBD2. Germline V gene lookup returns CDR1 LGHDT and CDR2 YNNKEL (reference sequence). This CDR3 spans 20 amino acids. Trimming removed 0 bases from V and 3 bases from J; junction bases left unmatched: 11. The CDR3, as DNA: TGTGCCAGCAGCCAAGACCGACTAGCGGGGGGCCTTACGCGCTACAATGAGCAGTTCTTC. Translating it yields CASSQDRLAGGLTRYNEQFF.

This clone was picked up one time. The chain links TRBV20-1 to TRBJ1-6; 10 bases are shared with TRBD1. The trim removed 0 bases at V and 8 bases at J, leaving 10 bases unmatched. This CDR3 is built from 17 residues. Germline CDR1 DFQATT, CDR2 SNEGSKA (reference sequence). CDR3 residues: CSARDSGTGVVDSPLHF. The DNA for the CDR3 is TGCAGTGCTAGAGACTCCGGGACAGGGGTTGTTGATTCACCCCTCCACTTT.

This clone occurred many times. This chain uses TRBV6-2 or TRBV6-3 with TRBJ2-4, with TRBD2 matching over 9 bases. Germline trimming cut 8 bases from V and 6 bases from J; bases unmatched to any gene: 17. The germline V gene has CDR1 MNHEY and CDR2 SVGEGT. There are 17 residues in the CDR3. The CDR3 nucleotides read TGTGCCAGCGCCCGTTCGGGCGGGGGGGCCGCTGTAAACATTCAGTACTTC. It encodes CASARSGGGAAVNIQYF.

The chain joins TRBV14 to TRBJ1-1, with a possible D match to TRBD1 (6 bases). The CDR3 totals 16 residues. The germline CDR1 and CDR2 sequences are SGHDN and FVKESK. V lost 0 bases and J 2 bases, leaving 13 bases between the germline ends. The CDR3 nucleotides read TGTGCCAGCAGCCAAGATCTTGGACAGCTAAACACTGAAGCTTTCTTT. Amino acids: CASSQDLGQLNTEAFF.

By sample fraction, this clone is medium-sized (0.01 to 0.1%). The gene calls are TRBV12-3 or TRBV12-4 and TRBJ1-1; D remains unclear. The CDR3 is 11 residues long. V shed 6 bases and J shed 6 bases, with 8 bases lying between them. CDR3 amino acids: CASRKGSEAFF. As DNA, the CDR3 is TGTGCCAGCAGAAAGGGTTCTGAAGCTTTCTTT.

With respect to this clone: Germline and junction disagree at one end, which may indicate a read error. The chain carries TRBV9 and TRBJ2-2; 11 bases are shared with TRBD2. Germline-derived CDR1 and CDR2 are SGDLS and YYNGEE. CDR3 length equals 16 residues. This chain's CDR3 is CASSATSGRNTGELFF. For the CDR3, the DNA is TGCGCCAGCAGCGCAACTAGCGGGAGGAACACCGGGGAGCTGTTTTTT.

This clone was detected only a few times. The V call is TRBV6-1, the J call TRBJ1-2; 10 nucleotides align to TRBD1. Germline CDR1 is MNHNS and CDR2 is SASEGT. This CDR3 has 14 amino acids. Germline trimming cut 6 bases from V and 6 bases from J; bases unmatched to any gene: 7. DNA of the CDR3: TGTGCCAGCAGGCGGACAGGGGGGATAAATGGCTACACCTTC. Protein: CASRRTGGINGYTF.

This clone was detected ten times or more. The gene calls are TRBV7-9 and TRBJ2-6; D is ambiguous. The ends were cut back, 3 bases at V and 0 bases at J, with 9 bases in the middle. CDR3 length: 16 residues. Germline V gene lookup returns CDR1 SEHNR and CDR2 FQNEAQ (reference sequence). CDR3 amino acids: CASSFAVSSGANVLTF. In DNA, the CDR3 is TGTGCCAGCAGCTTTGCAGTTAGCTCTGGGGCCAACGTCCTGACTTTC.

This clone appeared many times. This chain connects TRBV5-6 to TRBJ1-2, with 11 bases fitting TRBD1. V was clipped by 3 bases and J by 2 bases; unmatched bases: 0. Germline CDR1 is SGHDT and CDR2 is YYEEEE. CDR3 length: 14 amino acids. The CDR3 DNA reads TGTGCCAGCAGCTGGGACAGGGGGAACTATGGCTACACCTTC. Its protein product is CASSWDRGNYGYTF.

The chain has TRBV20-1 and TRBJ2-4; 9 nucleotides match TRBD1. The J call may be wrong; the DNA end is better matched by TRBJ1-2. Germline CDR1 and CDR2: DFQATT and SNEGSKA (reference sequence). The CDR3 extends over 15 amino acids. CDR3 region: CSATASDRGRFGYTF. CDR3 bases: TGCAGTGCTACTGCATCTGACAGGGGGAGGTTTGGCTACACCTTC.

The sample holds one count of this clone. This CDR3 reads CASSLAGFGRNTEAFF. DNA of the CDR3: TGCGCCAGCAGCTTGGCAGGGTTCGGCAGGAACACTGAAGCTTTCTTT. The chain recombines TRBV5-1 with TRBJ1-1; D possibly corresponds to TRBD1 (5 bases). V lost 0 bases and J lost 1, with 13 bases in between. This CDR3 is built from 16 residues. The germline gives CDR1 SGHRS, CDR2 YFSETQ.

This clone was seen more than once but under ten times. The chain joins TRBV6-1 to TRBJ2-7; a possible D gene is TRBD2 (5 bases). The ends were cut back, 4 bases at V and 7 bases at J, with 14 bases in the middle. The CDR3 length is 13 residues. Looked up from germline, CDR1 is MNHNS and CDR2 is SASEGT. The CDR3 region is CASSASPLGEQYF. DNA for the CDR3: TGTGCCAGCAGTGCTAGCCCTCTTGGGGAGCAGTACTTC.

The V and J genes are TRBV24-1 and TRBJ1-5; D not certain. Germline CDR1 and CDR2: KGHDR and SFDVKD. Trimming took 5 bases from V and 5 from J, leaving 9 bases between them. The CDR3 extends over 13 amino acids. CDR3 coding DNA: TGTGCCACCAGTGGGGCGAGTTATCAGCCCCAGCATTTT. This encodes CATSGASYQPQHF.

Judged by abundance, this clone is medium-sized (0.01 to 0.1%). This rearrangement joins TRBV2 to TRBJ1-1; the D is unclear. Germline V gives CDR1 SNHLY, CDR2 FYNNEI. The CDR3 runs 15 residues. Deletions cut 2 bases from V and 3 bases from J, with 13 bases between. The chain's CDR3 is CASSEWTPRDTEAFF. The CDR3 region has the DNA TGTGCCAGCAGTGAATGGACCCCCCGGGACACTGAAGCTTTCTTT. Based on the CDR3 plus reference TRBV2 and TRBJ1-1, the full variable domain is EPEVTQTPSHQVTQMGQEVILRCVPISNHLYFYWYRQILGQKVEFLVSFYNNEISEKSEIFDDQFSVERPDGSNFTLKIRSTKLEDSAMYFCASSEWTPRDTEAFFGQGTRLTVV.